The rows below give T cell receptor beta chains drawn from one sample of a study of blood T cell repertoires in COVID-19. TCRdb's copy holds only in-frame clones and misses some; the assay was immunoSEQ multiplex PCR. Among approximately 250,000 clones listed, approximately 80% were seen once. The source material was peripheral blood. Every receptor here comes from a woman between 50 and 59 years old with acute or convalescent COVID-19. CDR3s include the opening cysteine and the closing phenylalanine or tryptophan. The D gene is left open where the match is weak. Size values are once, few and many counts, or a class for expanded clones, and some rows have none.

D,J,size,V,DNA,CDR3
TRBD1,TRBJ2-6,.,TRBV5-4,TGTGCCAGCAGCGAGGGACAGACTCATCCTCTGGATTTC,CASSEGQTHPLDF
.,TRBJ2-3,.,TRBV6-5,TGTGCCAGCAGACGGGGTGCCACAGATACGCAGTATTTT,CASRRGATDTQYF
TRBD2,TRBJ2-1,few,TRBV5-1,TGCGCCAGCAGCTTGGGTATGAGGCGGGGGAATGAGCAGTTCTTC,CASSLGMRRGNEQFF
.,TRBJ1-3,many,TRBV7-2,TGTGCCAGCAGCCCTGGGGGGGTAGGAAACACCATATATTTT,CASSPGGVGNTIYF
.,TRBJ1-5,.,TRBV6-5,TGTGCCAGCACTATGGAGAGAAGCAATCAGCCCCAGCATTTT,CASTMERSNQPQHF
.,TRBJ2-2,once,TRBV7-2,TGTGCCAGCAGCTTAGCTGGCAGGGGGAACACCGGGGAGCTGTTTTTT,CASSLAGRGNTGELFF
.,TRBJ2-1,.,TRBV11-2,TGTGCCAGCAGCTTCCACGGACGCGGGCCGAGCTCCTACAATGAGCAGTTCTTC,CASSFHGRGPSSYNEQFF
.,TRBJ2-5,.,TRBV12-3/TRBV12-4,TGTGCCAGCAGCTACAGGAAAGAGACCCAGTACTTC,CASSYRKETQYF
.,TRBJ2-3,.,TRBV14,TGTGCCAGCAGCCAAGCCGGGCGGGCCTTAGATACGCAGTATTTT,CASSQAGRALDTQYF
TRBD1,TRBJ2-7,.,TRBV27,TGTGCCAGCAGCTGGGGACAGGTAGGCGTCGAGCAGTACTTC,CASSWGQVGVEQYF
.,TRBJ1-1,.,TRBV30,TGTGCCTGGCGGGCGGGCCGCCCGAACACTGAAGCTTTCTTT,CAWRAGRPNTEAFF
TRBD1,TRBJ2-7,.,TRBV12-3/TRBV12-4,TGTGCCAGCAGCCAGGGGGCGCAATACGAGCAGTACTTC,CASSQGAQYEQYF
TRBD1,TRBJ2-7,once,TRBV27,TGTGCCAGCGCAAGCCTCGGACAGGGGAGCTCCTACGAGCAGTACTTC,CASASLGQGSSYEQYF
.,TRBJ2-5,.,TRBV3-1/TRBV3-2,TGTGCCAGCAGCCAAGGAACAGGGATGCGAGAGACCCAGTACTTC,CASSQGTGMRETQYF
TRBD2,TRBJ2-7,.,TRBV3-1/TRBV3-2,TGTGCCAGCAGCCAAGTGGGCGGGAGGGCAAGGGAGCAGTACTTC,CASSQVGGRAREQYF
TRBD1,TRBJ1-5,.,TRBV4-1,TGCGCCAGCAGCCAAAGGACAGGGGGATATAGCAATCAGCCCCAGCATTTT,CASSQRTGGYSNQPQHF
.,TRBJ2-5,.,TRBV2,TGTGCCAGCAGTGGACTCCCTCGAGAGACCCAGTACTTC,CASSGLPRETQYF
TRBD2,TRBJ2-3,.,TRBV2,TGTGCCAGCAGTGAAGCACGACTAGCGGGAGGGCCAAGCACAGATACGCAGTATTTT,CASSEARLAGGPSTDTQYF
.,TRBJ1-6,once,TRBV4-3,TGCGCCAGCAGTCTCGGGTACAATTCACCCCTCCACTTT,CASSLGYNSPLHF
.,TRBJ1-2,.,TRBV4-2,TGTGCCAGCAGCCAAGATGGGGAAGGGTCCCTAGCGAGTCGCTACACCTTC,CASSQDGEGSLASRYTF
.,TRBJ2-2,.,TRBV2,TGTGCCAGCAGTGAAGCCCGGGGGTCTAACACCGGGGAGCTGTTTTTT,CASSEARGSNTGELFF
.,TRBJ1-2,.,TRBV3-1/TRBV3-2,TGTGCCAGCAGCCAAGGAGGCGGACTAGGCTACACCTTC,CASSQGGGLGYTF
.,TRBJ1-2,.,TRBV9,TGTGCCAGCAGCGTAGGCATCAGGGGCTACACCTTC,CASSVGIRGYTF
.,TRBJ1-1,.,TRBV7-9,TGTGCCAGCACCAGGGCCTCCGCCTACACTGAAGCTTTCTTT,CASTRASAYTEAFF
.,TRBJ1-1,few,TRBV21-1,TGTGCCAGCAGCAAAATAAGACAGGGTCCCACAATGAACACTGAAGCTTTCTTT,CASSKIRQGPTMNTEAFF
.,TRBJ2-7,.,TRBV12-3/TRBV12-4,TGTGCCAGCCAGGCAGGGGACTCCTACGAGCAGTACTTC,CASQAGDSYEQYF
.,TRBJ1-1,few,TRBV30,TGTGCCTGGAGTAGAGGGGGGGACACTGAAGCTTTCTTT,CAWSRGGDTEAFF
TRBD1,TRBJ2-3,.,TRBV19,TGTGCCACCACCCTGAGGGACAGGGGAGGCACAGATACGCAGTATTTT,CATTLRDRGGTDTQYF
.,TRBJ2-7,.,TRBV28,TGTGCCAGCAGTTCACCTAAGGGGGTCGACGAGCAGTACTTC,CASSSPKGVDEQYF
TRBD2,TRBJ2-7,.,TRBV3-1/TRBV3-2,TGTGCCAGCAGCCTCAAGCTACCTGAAACTAGCGCGTCCTACGAGCAGTACTTC,CASSLKLPETSASYEQYF
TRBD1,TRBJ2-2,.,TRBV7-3,TGTGCCAGCAGCTACGGACAGGGGTTGAACACCGGGGAGCTGTTTTTT,CASSYGQGLNTGELFF
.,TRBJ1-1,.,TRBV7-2,TGTGCCAGCAGCTTAGGAAGAGGGGGCACTGAAGCTTTCTTT,CASSLGRGGTEAFF
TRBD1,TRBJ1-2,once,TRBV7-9,TGTGCCAGCAGCTTAACAGGGGCCCTCTATGGCTACACCTTC,CASSLTGALYGYTF
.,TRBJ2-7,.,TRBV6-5,TGTGCCAGCAAGGCGAGCGGGCCCTACGAGCAGTACTTC,CASKASGPYEQYF
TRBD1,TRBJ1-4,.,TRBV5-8,TGTGCCAGCAGCTTACAGGGGACAAATGAAAAACTGTTTTTT,CASSLQGTNEKLFF
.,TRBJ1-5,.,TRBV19,TGTGCCAGTAGTTTCCTGGCGGTTGGCAATCAGCCCCAGCATTTT,CASSFLAVGNQPQHF
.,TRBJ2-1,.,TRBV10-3,TGTGCCATCAGTGAGTTTATAGGGGAAGGCTACAATGAGCAGTTCTTC,CAISEFIGEGYNEQFF
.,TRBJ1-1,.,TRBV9,TGTGCCAGCAGCGTAGATCCGGCAGGGCGCATGAACACTGAAGCTTTCTTT,CASSVDPAGRMNTEAFF
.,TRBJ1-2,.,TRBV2,TGTGCCAGCAGTCAAGAGGGGCATCGCTGCACCTTC,CASSQEGHRCTF
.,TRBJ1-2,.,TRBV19,TGTGCCAGTTCCGGGGGGCCTAACTATGGCTACACCTTC,CASSGGPNYGYTF
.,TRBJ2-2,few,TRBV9,TGTGCCAGCAGCGCAGGTCCCGGGGAGCTGTTTTTT,CASSAGPGELFF
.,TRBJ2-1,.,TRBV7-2,TGTGCCAGCAGCCCCGTCGATGGGGGCCTTAGTGAGCAGTTCTTC,CASSPVDGGLSEQFF
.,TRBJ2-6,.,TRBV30,TGTGCCTGGAGTGTGAGCCCTAGTGGGGCCAACGTCCTGACTTTC,CAWSVSPSGANVLTF
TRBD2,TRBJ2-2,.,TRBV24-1,TGTGCCACCAGTCGGACTAGCGGCTACACCGGGGAGCTGTTTTTT,CATSRTSGYTGELFF
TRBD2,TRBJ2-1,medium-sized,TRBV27,TGTGCCAGCAGCCCGCGGAGCGGGAGTGATGAGCAGTTCTTC,CASSPRSGSDEQFF
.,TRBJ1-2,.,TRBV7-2,TGTGCCAGCAGCTTCGGAGGGAGATATGGCTACACCTTC,CASSFGGRYGYTF
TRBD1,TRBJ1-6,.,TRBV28,TGTGCCAGCAGTGGACAGGGTAGGTCACCCCTCCACTTT,CASSGQGRSPLHF
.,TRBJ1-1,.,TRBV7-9,TGTGCCAGCAACCCGTCACTGCGAGGTGGAGAAGAAGCTTTCTTT,CASNPSLRGGEEAFF
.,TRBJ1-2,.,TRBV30,TGTGCCTGGAGTCCCGGTGGTGGCTACACCTTC,CAWSPGGGYTF
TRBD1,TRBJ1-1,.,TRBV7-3,TGTGCCAGCAGCTTGACAGGGAGCGCTGAAGCTTTCTTT,CASSLTGSAEAFF
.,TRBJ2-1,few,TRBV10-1,TGCGCCAGCACCAAAAACCCAGACACGTTCTCTGAGCAGTTCTTC,CASTKNPDTFSEQFF
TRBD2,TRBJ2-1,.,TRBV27,TGTGCCAGCAGTTTATTCTCGGGAGGGCCGGGGAATGAGCAGTTCTTC,CASSLFSGGPGNEQFF
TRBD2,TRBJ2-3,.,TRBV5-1,TGCGCCAGCAGCGCCATGACTAGCGGACCCACAGATACGCAGTATTTT,CASSAMTSGPTDTQYF
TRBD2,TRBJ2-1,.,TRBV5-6,TGTGCCAGCAGCGGCTCGGGAGGGTACTCCTACAATGAGCAGTTCTTC,CASSGSGGYSYNEQFF
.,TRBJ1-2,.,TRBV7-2,TGTGCCAGCAGCTTGCGGGATGGCTACACCTTC,CASSLRDGYTF